The 7 T cell receptor beta chains in this list originate from one sample, sequenced in a study of beta chain features in type 1 diabetes. The isolated RNA, all of it, was reverse transcribed, so expressed TCRB transcripts were what got sequenced. Profiled with immunoSEQ multiplex PCR; TCRdb holds only in-frame clones, not every one. The sample records about 53,000 clones, just under 65% being singletons. General observations from the study: TCRB CDR3 length was moderately but significantly reduced in all four CD4+ subsets of Type 1 diabetes patients.

No antigen has been identified for these receptors. The material sequenced was stem cell memory CD4+ T cells from blood. The source is a woman in her twenties or thirties with type 1 diabetes.

The chain employs TRBV5-6 and TRBJ2-5; D possibly corresponds to TRBD2 (5 bases). V dropped 7 bases and J dropped 3 bases, with 13 bases sitting between them. Germline CDR1 reads SGHDT; CDR2 reads YYEEEE. The CDR3 has 13 residues. CDR3 protein: CASLTVGEETQYF. The CDR3 coding sequence is TGTGCCAGCTTGACTGTCGGGGAAGAGACCCAGTACTTC.

The rearrangement links TRBV7-3 to TRBJ2-2; D remains ambiguous. Per germline, CDR1 SGHTA and CDR2 FQGTGA. The ends were cut back, 1 base at V and 2 bases at J, with 5 bases in the middle. The CDR3 has 14 residues. CDR3 region: CASSLNLNTGELFF. CDR3 in DNA: TGTGCCAGCAGCTTAAATCTTAACACCGGGGAGCTGTTTTTT.

This rearrangement joins TRBV19 to TRBJ1-2; maybe TRBD1 (5 bases). V lost 7 bases to trimming and J lost 4 bases, with 16 bases between them. Germline lookup yields CDR1 LNHDA and CDR2 SQIVND (reference sequence). This CDR3 spans 14 amino acids. In DNA, the CDR3 is TGTGCCAGTATCGAATCGACAGCAAGCTATGGCTACACCTTC. Encoded protein: CASIESTASYGYTF.

This clone appeared a single time. The chain employs TRBV7-9 and TRBJ2-3; TRBD2 matches at 7 bases. CDR1 SEHNR and CDR2 FQNEAQ come from the germline V gene (reference sequence). The CDR3 has 19 amino acids. Trimming cost V 3 bases and J 5 bases; bases outside gene matches: 20. CDR3 loop: CASSLAYHTRGRGGDTQYF. CDR3 nucleotide sequence: TGTGCCAGCAGCTTGGCCTACCACACACGAGGGAGGGGAGGAGATACGCAGTATTTT.

The V and J genes are TRBV28 and TRBJ2-7; D remains unclear. The V end was cut by 1 base, the J end by 7 bases, with 8 bases between. The CDR3 spans 12 residues. Germline values: CDR1 MDHEN, CDR2 SYDVKM. The DNA of the CDR3 is TGTGCCAGCAGTTTATACCGACAAGAGCAGTACTTC. Protein sequence: CASSLYRQEQYF. The variable domain in full, completed from reference TRBV28 and TRBJ2-7, reads DVKVTQSSRYLVKRTGEKVFLECVQDMDHENMFWYRQDPGLGLRLIYFSYDVKMKEKGDIPEGYSVSREKKERFSLILESASTNQTSMYLCASSLYRQEQYFGPGTRLTVT.

The chain carries TRBV27 and TRBJ2-3; 8 nucleotides align to TRBD1. Looked up from germline, CDR1 is MNHEY and CDR2 is SMNVEV (reference sequence). CDR3 length: 15 residues. With V trimmed by 1 base and J by 8 bases, 8 bases remained unmatched. As DNA, the CDR3 is TGTGCCAGCAGTTTATTCGGACAGGGAATACGTACGCAGTATTTT. Translation gives CASSLFGQGIRTQYF.

This clone was seen more than once but under ten times. V usage is TRBV5-4 and J usage is TRBJ2-3, with 9 positions matching TRBD2. The CDR3 has 15 residues. Trimming at V came to 4 bases and at J to 4 bases, leaving 7 bases not matched to a gene. Germline V gives CDR1 SGHNT, CDR2 YYREEE (reference sequence). The CDR3 here is CASSGLALPSDTQYF. DNA for the CDR3: TGTGCCAGCAGCGGACTAGCGCTACCGTCAGATACGCAGTATTTT.